This TCR beta chain was sequenced in a study of breast tumors, draining lymph nodes, adjacent tissues. Losses at the gene ends were 4 bases for V and 0 bases for J; bases not matched to a gene: 10. The CDR3 is 18 residues long. Germline CDR1 is SGHTA and CDR2 is FQGTGA. TCRdb redid the calling of the multiplex PCR reads with MiXCR, one entry per CDR3 protein. In the table there are about 31,000 distinct CDR3 sequences, about 63% of which are singletons. V usage is TRBV7-3 and J usage is TRBJ1-5, with 9 nucleotides matching TRBD1. The material sequenced was breast tumor tissue. The clonotype was recovered from a female donor with breast cancer. Some clones in this sample may be carry-over from other donors' samples. For the CDR3, the DNA is TGTGCCAGCAGCTCACTGATACCGGGACAGGGTAGCAATCAGCCCCAGCATTTT. It specifies CASSSLIPGQGSNQPQHF. Looking up the rest from reference TRBV7-3 and TRBJ1-5 gives the full variable domain: GAGVSQTPSNKVTEKGKYVELRCDPISGHTALYWYRQSLGQGPEFLIYFQGTGAADDSGLPNDRFFAVRPEGSVSTLKIQRTERGDSAVYLCASSSLIPGQGSNQPQHFGDGTRLSIL.